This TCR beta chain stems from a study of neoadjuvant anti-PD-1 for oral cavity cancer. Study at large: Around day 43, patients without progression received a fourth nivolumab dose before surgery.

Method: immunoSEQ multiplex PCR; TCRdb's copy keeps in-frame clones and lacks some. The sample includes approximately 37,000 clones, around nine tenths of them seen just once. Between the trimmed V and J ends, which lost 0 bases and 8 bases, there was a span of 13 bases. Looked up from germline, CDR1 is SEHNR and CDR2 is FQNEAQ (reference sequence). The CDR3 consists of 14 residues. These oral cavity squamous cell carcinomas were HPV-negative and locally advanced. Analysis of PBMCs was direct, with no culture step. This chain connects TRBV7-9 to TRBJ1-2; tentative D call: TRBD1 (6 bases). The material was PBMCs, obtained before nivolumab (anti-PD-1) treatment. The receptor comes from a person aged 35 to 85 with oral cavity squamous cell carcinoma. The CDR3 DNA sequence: TGTGCCAGCAGCTTAGCGGGGGCGCTGGACGGCTACACCTTC. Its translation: CASSLAGALDGYTF.